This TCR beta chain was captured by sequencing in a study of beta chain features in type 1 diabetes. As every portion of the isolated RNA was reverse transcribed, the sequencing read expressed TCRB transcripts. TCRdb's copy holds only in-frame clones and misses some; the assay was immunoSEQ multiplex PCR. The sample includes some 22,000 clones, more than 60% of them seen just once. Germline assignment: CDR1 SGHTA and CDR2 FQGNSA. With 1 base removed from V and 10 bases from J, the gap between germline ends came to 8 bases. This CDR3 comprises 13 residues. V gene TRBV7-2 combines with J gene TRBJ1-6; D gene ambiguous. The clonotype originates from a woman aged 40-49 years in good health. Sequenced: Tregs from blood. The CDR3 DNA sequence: TGTGCCAGCAGCTTAGACTTCGGGTCACCCCTCCACTTT. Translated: CASSLDFGSPLHF. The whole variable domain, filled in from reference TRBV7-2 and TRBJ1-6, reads GAGVSQSPSNKVTEKGKDVELRCDPISGHTALYWYRQSLGQGLEFLIYFQGNSAPDKSGLPSDRFSAERTGGSVSTLTIQRTQQEDSAVYLCASSLDFGSPLHFGNGTRLTVT.